The sequence of this T cell receptor beta chain was determined in a study of sequential checkpoint blockade in melanoma. Treatment reported: randomized to nivolumab then ipilimumab (arm A) or the reverse (arm B). This table comes from immunoSEQ multiplex PCR, and its TCRdb copy is limited to in-frame clones, with some not included. Of about 37,000 clones in the sample, 70% to 90% were seen once. CDR3 size: 16 residues. V gave up 4 bases and J gave up 0 bases; unmatched junction bases: 5. The V gene's germline CDR1 is SEHNR and CDR2 FQNEAQ (reference sequence). The sequence was collected from a human donor with melanoma. This chain connects TRBV7-9 to TRBJ2-3; 9 nucleotides align to TRBD1. The sample was CD8+ T cells sorted from blood (inferred from file names), taken from a patient given nivolumab and ipilimumab in sequence. CDR3 DNA: TGTGCCAGCAGCTCGTCCGGGACAGGGAGCACAGATACGCAGTATTTT. Translation gives CASSSSGTGSTDTQYF. Full variable domain (remainder filled in from reference TRBV7-9 and TRBJ2-3): DTGVSQNPRHKITKRGQNVTFRCDPISEHNRLYWYRQTLGQGPEFLTYFQNEAQLEKSRLLSDRFSAERPKGSFSTLEIQRTEQGDSAMYLCASSSSGTGSTDTQYFGPGTRLTVL.